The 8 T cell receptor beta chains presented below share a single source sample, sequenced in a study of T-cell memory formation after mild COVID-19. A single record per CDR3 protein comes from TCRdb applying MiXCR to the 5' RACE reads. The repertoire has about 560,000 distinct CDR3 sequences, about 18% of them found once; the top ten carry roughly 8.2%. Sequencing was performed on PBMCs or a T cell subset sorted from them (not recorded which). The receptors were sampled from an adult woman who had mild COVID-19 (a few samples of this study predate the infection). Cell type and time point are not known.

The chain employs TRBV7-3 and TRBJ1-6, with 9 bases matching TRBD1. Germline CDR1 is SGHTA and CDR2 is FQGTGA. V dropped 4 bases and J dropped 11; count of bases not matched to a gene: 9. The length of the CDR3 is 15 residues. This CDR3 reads CASSSLTGGWTPLHF. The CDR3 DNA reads TGTGCCAGCAGCTCACTAACAGGGGGCTGGACACCCCTCCACTTT.

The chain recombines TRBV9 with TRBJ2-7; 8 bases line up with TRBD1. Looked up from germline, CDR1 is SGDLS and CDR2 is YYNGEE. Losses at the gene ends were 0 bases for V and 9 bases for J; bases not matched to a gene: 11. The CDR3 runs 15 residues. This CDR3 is CASSVDGQGARLQYF. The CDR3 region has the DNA TGTGCCAGCAGCGTAGATGGTCAGGGGGCACGCCTGCAGTACTTC. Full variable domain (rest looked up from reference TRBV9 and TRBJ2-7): DSGVTQTPKHLITATGQRVTLRCSPRSGDLSVYWYQQSLDQGLQFLIQYYNGEERAKGNILERFSAQQFPDLHSELNLSSLELGDSALYFCASSVDGQGARLQYFGPGTRLTVT.

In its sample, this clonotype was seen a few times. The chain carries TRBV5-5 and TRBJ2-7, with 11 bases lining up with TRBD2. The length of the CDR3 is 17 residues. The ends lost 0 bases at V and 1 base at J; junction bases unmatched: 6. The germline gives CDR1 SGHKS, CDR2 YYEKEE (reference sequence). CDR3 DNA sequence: TGTGCCAGCAGCTTGGGACTAGCGGGGCTACTATCCTACGAGCAGTACTTC. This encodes CASSLGLAGLLSYEQYF.

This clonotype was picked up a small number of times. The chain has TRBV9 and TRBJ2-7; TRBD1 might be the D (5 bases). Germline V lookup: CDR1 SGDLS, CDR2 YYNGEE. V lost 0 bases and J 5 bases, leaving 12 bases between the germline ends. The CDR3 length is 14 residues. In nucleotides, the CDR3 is TGTGCCAGCAGCGTAGCCATAGGGGCCCACGAGCAGTACTTC. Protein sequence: CASSVAIGAHEQYF.

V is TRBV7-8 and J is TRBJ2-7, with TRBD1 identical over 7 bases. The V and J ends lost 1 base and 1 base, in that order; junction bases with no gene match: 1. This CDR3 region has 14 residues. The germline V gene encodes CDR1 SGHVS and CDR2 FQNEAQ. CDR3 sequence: CASSLGGQSYEQYF. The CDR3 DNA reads TGTGCCAGCAGCTTAGGGGGACAGTCCTACGAGCAGTACTTC.

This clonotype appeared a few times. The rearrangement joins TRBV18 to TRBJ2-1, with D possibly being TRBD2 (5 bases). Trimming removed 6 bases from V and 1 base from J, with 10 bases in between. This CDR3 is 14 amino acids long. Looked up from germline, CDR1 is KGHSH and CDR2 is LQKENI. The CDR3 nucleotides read TGTGCCAGCTCCGAACTAGGGTCCTACAATGAGCAGTTCTTC. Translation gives CASSELGSYNEQFF.

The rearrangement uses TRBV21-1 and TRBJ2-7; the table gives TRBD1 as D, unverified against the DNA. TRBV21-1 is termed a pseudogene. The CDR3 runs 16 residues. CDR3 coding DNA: TGTGCCAGCAGCAAACCCCGGGACCCCAAAACCTACGAGCAGTACTTC. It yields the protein CASSKPRDPKTYEQYF.

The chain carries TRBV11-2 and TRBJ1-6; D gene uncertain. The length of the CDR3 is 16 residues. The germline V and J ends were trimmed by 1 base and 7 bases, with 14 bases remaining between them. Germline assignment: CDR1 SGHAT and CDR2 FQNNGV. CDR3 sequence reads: CASSLVIDGPNSPLHF. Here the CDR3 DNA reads TGTGCCAGCAGCTTAGTAATCGACGGACCCAATTCACCCCTCCACTTT. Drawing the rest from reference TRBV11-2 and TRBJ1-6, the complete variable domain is EAGVAQSPRYKIIEKRQSVAFWCNPISGHATLYWYQQILGQGPKLLIQFQNNGVVDDSQLPKDRFSAERLKGVDSTLKIQPAKLEDSAVYLCASSLVIDGPNSPLHFGNGTRLTVT.